A selection of T cell receptor beta chains follows, all from one sample in a study of T cell changes during pregnancy in multiple sclerosis. Profiled with immunoSEQ multiplex PCR; TCRdb holds only in-frame clones, not every one. The table has roughly 71,000 clones, roughly 90% seen once. This specimen consisted of peripheral blood, obtained in the first trimester of pregnancy. All receptors derive from a female donor in good health, enrolled as a control in a pregnancy study. CDR3s include the opening cysteine and the closing phenylalanine or tryptophan. Each record gives: D gene, J gene, V gene, CDR3 protein, CDR3 DNA. A D gene is named only where the DNA matches it firmly.

d_gene: -
j_gene: TRBJ2-7
v_gene: TRBV2
CDR3aa: CASSEFVGVGGEQYF
CDR3nt: TGTGCCAGCAGTGAATTTGTCGGGGTCGGGGGAGAGCAGTACTTC

d_gene: -
j_gene: TRBJ1-1
v_gene: TRBV7-2
CDR3aa: CASSLGRANTEAFF
CDR3nt: TGTGCCAGCAGCTTAGGCAGGGCGAACACTGAAGCTTTCTTT

d_gene: TRBD1
j_gene: TRBJ2-7
v_gene: TRBV2
CDR3aa: CASSDPGGEQYF
CDR3nt: TGTGCCAGCAGTGACCCAGGGGGCGAGCAGTACTTC

d_gene: TRBD2
j_gene: TRBJ2-1
v_gene: TRBV28
CDR3aa: CASSSTSGSMAEQFF
CDR3nt: TGTGCCAGCAGTTCGACTAGCGGGAGTATGGCTGAGCAGTTCTTC

d_gene: -
j_gene: TRBJ1-5
v_gene: TRBV15
CDR3aa: CATRSQGGSQPQHF
CDR3nt: TGTGCCACCAGATCTCAAGGAGGGAGTCAGCCCCAGCATTTT

d_gene: -
j_gene: TRBJ2-7
v_gene: TRBV10-3
CDR3aa: CAISDSARNSYEQYF
CDR3nt: TGTGCCATCAGTGACTCCGCCAGGAACTCCTACGAGCAGTACTTC

d_gene: TRBD2
j_gene: TRBJ2-5
v_gene: TRBV5-6
CDR3aa: CASSEGLAGGETQYF
CDR3nt: TGTGCCAGCAGCGAGGGACTAGCGGGAGGAGAGACCCAGTACTTC

d_gene: TRBD1
j_gene: TRBJ2-5
v_gene: TRBV2
CDR3aa: CASSARDRKETQYF
CDR3nt: TGTGCCAGCAGTGCCCGGGACAGAAAAGAGACCCAGTACTTC

d_gene: TRBD1
j_gene: TRBJ2-1
v_gene: TRBV5-1
CDR3aa: CASSLGQGYNEQFF
CDR3nt: TGCGCCAGCAGCCTCGGACAGGGGTACAATGAGCAGTTCTTC

d_gene: -
j_gene: TRBJ2-5
v_gene: TRBV14
CDR3aa: CASSQNRETQYF
CDR3nt: TGTGCCAGCAGCCAAAATAGAGAGACCCAGTACTTC

d_gene: -
j_gene: TRBJ1-4
v_gene: TRBV5-1
CDR3aa: CASSLWADPTNEKLFF
CDR3nt: TGCGCCAGCAGCTTGTGGGCAGACCCAACTAATGAAAAACTGTTTTTT

d_gene: TRBD1
j_gene: TRBJ1-5
v_gene: TRBV27
CDR3aa: CASRSSLGQGPNQPQHF
CDR3nt: TGTGCCAGCAGATCTTCCCTTGGACAGGGCCCCAATCAGCCCCAGCATTTT